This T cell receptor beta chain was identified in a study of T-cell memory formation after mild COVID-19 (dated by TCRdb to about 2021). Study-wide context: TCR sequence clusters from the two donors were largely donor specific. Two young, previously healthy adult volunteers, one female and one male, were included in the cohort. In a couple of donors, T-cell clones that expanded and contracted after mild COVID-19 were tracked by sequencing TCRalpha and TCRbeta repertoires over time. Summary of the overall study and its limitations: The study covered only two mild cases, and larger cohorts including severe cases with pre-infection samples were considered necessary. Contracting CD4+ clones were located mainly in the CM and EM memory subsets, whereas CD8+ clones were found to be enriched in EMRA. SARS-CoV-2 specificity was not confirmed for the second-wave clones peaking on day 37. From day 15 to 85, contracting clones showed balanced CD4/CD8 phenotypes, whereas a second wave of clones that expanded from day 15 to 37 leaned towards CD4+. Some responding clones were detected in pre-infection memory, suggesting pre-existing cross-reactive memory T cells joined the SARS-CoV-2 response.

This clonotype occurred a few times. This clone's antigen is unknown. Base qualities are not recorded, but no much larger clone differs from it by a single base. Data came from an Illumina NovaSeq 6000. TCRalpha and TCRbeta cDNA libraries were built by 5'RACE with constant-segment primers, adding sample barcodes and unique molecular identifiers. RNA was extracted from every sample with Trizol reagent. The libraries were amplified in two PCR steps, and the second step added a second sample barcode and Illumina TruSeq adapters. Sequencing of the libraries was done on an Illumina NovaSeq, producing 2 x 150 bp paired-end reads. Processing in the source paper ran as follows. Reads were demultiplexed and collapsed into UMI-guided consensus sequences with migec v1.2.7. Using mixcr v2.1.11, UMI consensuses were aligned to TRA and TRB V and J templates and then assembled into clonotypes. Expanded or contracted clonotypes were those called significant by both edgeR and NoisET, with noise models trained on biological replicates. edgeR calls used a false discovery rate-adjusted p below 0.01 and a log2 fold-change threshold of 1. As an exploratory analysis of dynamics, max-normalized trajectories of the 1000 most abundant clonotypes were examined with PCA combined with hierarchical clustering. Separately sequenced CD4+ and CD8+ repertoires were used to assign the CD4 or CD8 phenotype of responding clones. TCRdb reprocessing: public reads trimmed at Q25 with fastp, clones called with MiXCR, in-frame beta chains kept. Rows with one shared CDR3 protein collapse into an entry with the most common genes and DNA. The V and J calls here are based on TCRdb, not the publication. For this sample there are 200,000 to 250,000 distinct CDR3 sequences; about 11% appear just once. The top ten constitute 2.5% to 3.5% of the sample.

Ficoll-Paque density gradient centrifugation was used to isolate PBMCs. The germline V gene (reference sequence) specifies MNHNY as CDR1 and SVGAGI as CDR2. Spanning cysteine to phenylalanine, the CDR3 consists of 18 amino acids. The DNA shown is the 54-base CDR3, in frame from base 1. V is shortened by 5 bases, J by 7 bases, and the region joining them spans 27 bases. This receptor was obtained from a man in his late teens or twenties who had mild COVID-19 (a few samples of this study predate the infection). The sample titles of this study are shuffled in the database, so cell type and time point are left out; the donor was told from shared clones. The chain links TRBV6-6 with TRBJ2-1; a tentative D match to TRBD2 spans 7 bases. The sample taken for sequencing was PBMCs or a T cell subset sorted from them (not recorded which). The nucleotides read TGTGCCAGCAGTAGCCGGGGGCCGACCAGCGGGGTCTGGAATGAGCAGTTCTTC. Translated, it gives CASSSRGPTSGVWNEQFF.